This T cell receptor beta chain was recorded in a study of T cells after yellow fever vaccination. A note on this clonotype: Its antigen is unidentified.

Whole-study results and caveats: The secondary response was weaker but peaked faster, day 5 versus 15. A limited proportion of clonotypes was detected within both the CD4 and CD8 compartments. Post-booster samples contained most primary-vaccination clones (approximately 96% CD4, 70% to 90% CD8).

V was cut by 4 bases and J by 2 bases, with 19 bases left in between. Germline CDR1 and CDR2: SGHRS and YFSETQ. The CDR3 has 16 amino acids. Conversion of TCR transcripts into cDNA relied on 5'RACE template switching, which added a universal primer site and UMIs. TCRdb ran MiXCR on the 5' RACE reads and lists one entry per CDR3 protein. The sample has tens of thousands of distinct CDR3 sequences, more than 5.5% seen once. This TCR was recovered from a man in his late teens or twenties who received the YFV17D yellow fever vaccine. The starting material was CD8+ T cells sorted from PBMCs, obtained less than 6 days after the first yellow fever vaccination. This chain links TRBV5-1 with TRBJ2-7; no clear D gene. CDR3 sequence (DNA): TGCGCCAGCAGCCATCCAAGCAAGGGAACGGCCTACGAGCAGTACGTC. Translation: CASSHPSKGTAYEQYV.